Described below is a single T cell receptor (beta chain) sequence and its context. This sample stems from a study of cytomegalovirus exposure and HLA in healthy donors. Germline V lookup: CDR1 KGHSH, CDR2 LQKENI. V was clipped by 0 bases and J by 8 bases, with 11 bases between them. The CDR3 sequence is 14 residues long. Sequencing was performed with immunoSEQ multiplex PCR; in TCRdb, only in-frame clones are kept and a portion is missing. The sample lists 150,000 to 200,000 clones, approximately 86% seen once, with roughly 3% in the top ten. This receptor was identified in a man aged 18 to 30 in good health and CMV-seropositive. The chain carries TRBV18 and TRBJ2-1, with D possibly matching TRBD2 (6 bases). Sequencing was carried out using PBMCs. CDR3 sequence: CASSPPTSQYEQFF. In DNA form, the CDR3 reads TGTGCCAGCTCACCACCGACTAGTCAGTATGAGCAGTTCTTC.